One and the same sample provided the 11 T cell receptor beta chains below, sequenced in a study of blood T cell repertoires in COVID-19. Repertoires were generated with immunoSEQ multiplex PCR, while TCRdb's copy carries only in-frame clones and drops some. The sample has hundreds of thousands of clones; about four fifths are singletons. Sample: peripheral blood. All receptors come from a woman older than 75 with acute or convalescent COVID-19.

This clone was seen once. The V and J genes are TRBV29-1 and TRBJ1-1; TRBD1 matches 8 bases. V lost 6 bases, J lost 3 bases, and 12 bases stayed unmatched. The germline CDR1 and CDR2 sequences are SQVTM and ANQGSEA. This CDR3 comprises 15 residues. In DNA form, the CDR3 reads TGCAGCGTATCCTCCTCGGACAGGGCGTACACTGAAGCTTTCTTT. Translation: CSVSSSDRAYTEAFF.

This clone showed up just once. The rearrangement links TRBV18 to TRBJ2-1; 12 nucleotides match TRBD2. V shed 0 bases, J shed 12 bases, and the junction held 6 bases outside the gene matches. Germline V gene lookup returns CDR1 KGHSH and CDR2 LQKENI. The CDR3 is 15 amino acids. The CDR3 sequence is CASSPPSSGGEPQFF. Written as DNA, the CDR3 is TGTGCCAGCTCACCACCGTCTAGCGGGGGGGAACCGCAGTTCTTC.

V gene TRBV5-1 combines with J gene TRBJ2-5; D is perhaps TRBD1 (5 bases). Germline V gene lookup returns CDR1 SGHRS and CDR2 YFSETQ. Trimming stripped 6 bases from V and 2 bases from J, with 11 bases between. This CDR3 is 13 amino acids long. Here the CDR3 reads CASTRTGQETQYF. The CDR3, as DNA: TGCGCCAGCACCCGAACAGGACAAGAGACCCAGTACTTC. The entire variable domain, with the rest obtained from reference TRBV5-1 and TRBJ2-5, is as follows: KAGVTQTPRYLIKTRGQQVTLSCSPISGHRSVSWYQQTPGQGLQFLFEYFSETQRNKGNFPGRFSGRQFSNSRSEMNVSTLELGDSALYLCASTRTGQETQYFGPGTRLLVL.

This clone appeared a few times. The rearrangement uses TRBV12-3 or TRBV12-4 and TRBJ1-5; 8 nucleotides line up with TRBD1. The CDR3 consists of 12 residues. V lost 8 bases, J lost 7 bases, and 4 bases stayed unmatched. CDR3 sequence: CASSGGLQPQHF. The CDR3 DNA reads TGTGCCAGCTCAGGGGGCTTGCAGCCCCAGCATTTT.

The J gene is TRBJ1-1, the V gene TRBV7-3; 8 bases align to TRBD1. J was trimmed by 4 bases and V by 5 bases; bases with no gene match: 6. The V gene's germline CDR1 is SGHTA and CDR2 FQGTGA. The CDR3 has 14 residues. The CDR3 is CASSPQGVSTEAFF. For the CDR3, the DNA is TGTGCCAGCAGCCCACAGGGGGTGAGCACTGAAGCTTTCTTT.

The chain links TRBV23-1 to TRBJ1-4; possibly TRBD1 for D (6 bases). TRBV23-1 is known as an ORF, though its function is uncertain. The CDR3 is made up of 15 amino acids. V dropped 7 bases and J dropped 0 bases, with 12 bases sitting between them. The CDR3 nucleotides are TGCGCCAGCAAAAGGGGGGGGGCAACTAATGAAAAACTGTTTTTT. As protein: CASKRGGATNEKLFF.

The rearrangement joins TRBV2 to TRBJ1-5; 12 bases agree with TRBD1. This CDR3 region has 15 residues. The ends lost 6 bases at V and 7 bases at J; junction bases unmatched: 7. The germline V gene has CDR1 SNHLY and CDR2 FYNNEI. CDR3 residues: CASRSGTGGLQPQHF. As DNA, the CDR3 is TGTGCCAGCAGATCCGGGACAGGGGGCTTGCAGCCCCAGCATTTT.

J is TRBJ2-7 and V is TRBV5-4; 7 bases line up with TRBD1. CDR1 is SGHNT and CDR2 is YYREEE in the germline V gene (reference sequence). This CDR3 has 13 amino acids. Unmatched junction bases numbered 3, after V lost 2 bases and J lost 4 bases. The CDR3 reads CASSFGTAYEQYF. The DNA of the CDR3 is TGTGCCAGCAGCTTCGGGACAGCTTACGAGCAGTACTTC. Drawing the rest from reference TRBV5-4 and TRBJ2-7, the complete variable domain is ETGVTQSPTHLIKTRGQQVTLRCSSQSGHNTVSWYQQALGQGPQFIFQYYREEENGRGNFPPRFSGLQFPNYSSELNVNALELDDSALYLCASSFGTAYEQYFGPGTRLTVT.

This clone has only one observation. The rearrangement joins TRBV3-1 (or the pseudogene TRBV3-2) to TRBJ2-7; no clear D. Between the trimmed V and J ends, which lost 1 base and 4 bases, there was a span of 2 bases. The CDR3 sequence is 11 residues long. Germline V CDR1 and CDR2: LGHDT, YNNKEL (reference sequence). DNA for the CDR3: TGTGCCAGCAGCCAAGCGTACGAGCAGTACTTC. Protein: CASSQAYEQYF.

This clone was observed a few times. The CDR3 nucleotides read TGCGCCAGCAGCCAGGGGGGGGACTTGAACACTGAAGCTTTCTTT. This translates into CASSQGGDLNTEAFF. The chain combines TRBV4-1 with TRBJ1-1; maybe TRBD1 (5 bases). V gave up 3 bases and J gave up 0 bases, with 11 bases separating them. Looked up from germline, CDR1 is MGHRA and CDR2 is YSYEKL. This CDR3 region has 15 residues.

This clone was seen just once. This rearrangement joins TRBV9 to TRBJ1-6; possible D gene TRBD1, 6 bases. The CDR3 covers 16 residues. V was trimmed by 4 bases and J by 7 bases, leaving 18 bases between them. CDR1 and CDR2 (germline): SGDLS, YYNGEE. The CDR3 is CASSLEVWTANSPLHF. In DNA, the CDR3 is TGTGCCAGCAGCCTAGAGGTGTGGACAGCAAATTCACCCCTCCACTTT.